This T cell receptor (beta chain) was documented in a study of cytomegalovirus exposure and HLA in healthy donors. Findings of the study overall: Later analysis associated a missense DCLRE1C variant with TCR beta V- and J-gene trimming. Through in vitro validation, a few CMV-associated chains were shown to be specific for CMV antigens.

To note about this clone: What it recognizes is unknown.

The junction had 5 bases not matched to a gene; V was cut back by 8 bases and J by 4 bases. Germline assignment: CDR1 MNHEY and CDR2 SMNVEV (reference sequence). This CDR3 is 13 amino acids long. Amplification used 60 Vbeta primers and 13 Jbeta primers. Measured with immunoSEQ multiplex PCR; TCRdb has only the in-frame clones, and not every one. The sample shows some 150,000 clones, around nine tenths of them seen only once. The sample taken for sequencing was PBMCs. The gene calls are TRBV27 and TRBJ2-3; 8 bases map to TRBD2. This sequence was found in a woman in her twenties or thirties in good health and CMV-seronegative. The CDR3 nucleotides read TGTGCCAGCTCTCGGGAGGGTGCAGATACGCAGTATTTT. It specifies CASSREGADTQYF.